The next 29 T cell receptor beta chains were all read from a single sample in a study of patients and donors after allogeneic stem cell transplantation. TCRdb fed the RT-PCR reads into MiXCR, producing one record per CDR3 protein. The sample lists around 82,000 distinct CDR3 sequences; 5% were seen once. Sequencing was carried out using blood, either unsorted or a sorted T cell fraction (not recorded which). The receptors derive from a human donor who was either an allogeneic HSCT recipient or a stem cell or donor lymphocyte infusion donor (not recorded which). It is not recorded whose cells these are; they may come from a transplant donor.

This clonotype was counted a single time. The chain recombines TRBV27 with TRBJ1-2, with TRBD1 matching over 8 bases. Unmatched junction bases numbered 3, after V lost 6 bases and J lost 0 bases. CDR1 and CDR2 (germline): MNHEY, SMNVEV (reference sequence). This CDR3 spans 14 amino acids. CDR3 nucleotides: TGTGCCAGCAGGAAGGACAGGGCTAACTATGGCTACACCTTC. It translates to CASRKDRANYGYTF.

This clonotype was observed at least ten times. The CDR3 DNA follows: TGCGCCAGCAGCCCCCAACACCGGGTTGATACGCAGTATTTT. Protein product: CASSPQHRVDTQYF. The V gene is TRBV5-1, the J gene TRBJ2-3; no clear D. The CDR3 runs to 14 residues. Trimming took 4 bases from V and 6 from J, leaving 15 bases between them. CDR1 is SGHRS, CDR2 YFSETQ, per germline.

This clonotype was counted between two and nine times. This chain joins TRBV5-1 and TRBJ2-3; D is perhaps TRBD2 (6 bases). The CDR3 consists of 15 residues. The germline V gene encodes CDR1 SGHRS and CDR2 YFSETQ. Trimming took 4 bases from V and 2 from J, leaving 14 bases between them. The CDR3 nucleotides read TGCGCCAGCAGCCCGGAGGGGCAAAACACAGATACGCAGTATTTT. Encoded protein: CASSPEGQNTDTQYF.

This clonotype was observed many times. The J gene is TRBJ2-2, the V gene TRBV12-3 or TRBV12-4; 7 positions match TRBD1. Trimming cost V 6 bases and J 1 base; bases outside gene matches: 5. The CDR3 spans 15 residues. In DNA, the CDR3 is TGTGCCAGCAGCCACCGACAGGGGAACACCGGGGAGCTGTTTTTT. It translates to CASSHRQGNTGELFF.

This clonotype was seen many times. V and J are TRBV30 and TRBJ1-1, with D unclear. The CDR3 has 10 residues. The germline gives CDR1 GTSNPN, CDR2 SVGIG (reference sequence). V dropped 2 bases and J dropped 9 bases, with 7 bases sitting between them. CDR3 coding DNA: TGTGCCTGGAGTCTAGATAAAGCTTTCTTT. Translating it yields CAWSLDKAFF.

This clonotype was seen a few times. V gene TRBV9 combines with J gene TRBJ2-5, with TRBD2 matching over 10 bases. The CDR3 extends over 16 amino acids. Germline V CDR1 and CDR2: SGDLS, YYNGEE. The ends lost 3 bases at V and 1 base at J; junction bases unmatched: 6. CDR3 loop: CASSADSGGLQETQYF. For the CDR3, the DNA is TGTGCCAGCAGCGCGGATAGCGGGGGGCTCCAAGAGACCCAGTACTTC.

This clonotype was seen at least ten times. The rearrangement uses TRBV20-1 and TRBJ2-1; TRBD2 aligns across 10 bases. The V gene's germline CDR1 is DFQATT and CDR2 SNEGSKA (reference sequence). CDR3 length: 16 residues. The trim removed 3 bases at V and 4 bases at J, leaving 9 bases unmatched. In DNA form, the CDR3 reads TGCAGTGCTAGGAGCGGGAGGGCCCAGGGATACAATGAGCAGTTCTTC. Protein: CSARSGRAQGYNEQFF.

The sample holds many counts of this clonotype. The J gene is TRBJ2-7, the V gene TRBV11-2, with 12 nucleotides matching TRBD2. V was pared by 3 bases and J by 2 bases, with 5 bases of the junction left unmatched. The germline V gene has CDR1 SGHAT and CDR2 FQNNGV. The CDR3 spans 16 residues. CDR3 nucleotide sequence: TGTGCCAGCAGCTTTCCGACTAGCGGGGGCACCTACGAGCAGTACTTC. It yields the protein CASSFPTSGGTYEQYF.

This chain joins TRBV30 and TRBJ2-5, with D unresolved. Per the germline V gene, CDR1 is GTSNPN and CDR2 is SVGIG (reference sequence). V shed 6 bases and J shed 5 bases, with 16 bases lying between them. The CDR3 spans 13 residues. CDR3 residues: CACTQWPLETQYF. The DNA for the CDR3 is TGTGCCTGCACACAGTGGCCCTTGGAGACCCAGTACTTC.

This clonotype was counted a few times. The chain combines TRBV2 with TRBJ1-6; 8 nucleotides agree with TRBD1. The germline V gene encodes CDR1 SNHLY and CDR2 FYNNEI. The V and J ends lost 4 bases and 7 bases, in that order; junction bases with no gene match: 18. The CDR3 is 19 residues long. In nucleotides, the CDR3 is TGTGCCAGCAGTGGGGTACGGGGACAGGTCGCCGGGGGCAATTCACCCCTCCACTTT. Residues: CASSGVRGQVAGGNSPLHF. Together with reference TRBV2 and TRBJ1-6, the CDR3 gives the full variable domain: EPEVTQTPSHQVTQMGQEVILRCVPISNHLYFYWYRQILGQKVEFLVSFYNNEISEKSEIFDDQFSVERPDGSNFTLKIRSTKLEDSAMYFCASSGVRGQVAGGNSPLHFGNGTRLTVT.

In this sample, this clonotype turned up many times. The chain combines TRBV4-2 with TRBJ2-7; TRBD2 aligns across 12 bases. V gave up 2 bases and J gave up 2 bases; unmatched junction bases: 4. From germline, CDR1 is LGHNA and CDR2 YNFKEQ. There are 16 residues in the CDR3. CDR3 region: CASSQTTSGGTYEQYF. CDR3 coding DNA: TGTGCCAGCAGCCAAACCACTAGCGGGGGGACCTACGAGCAGTACTTC.

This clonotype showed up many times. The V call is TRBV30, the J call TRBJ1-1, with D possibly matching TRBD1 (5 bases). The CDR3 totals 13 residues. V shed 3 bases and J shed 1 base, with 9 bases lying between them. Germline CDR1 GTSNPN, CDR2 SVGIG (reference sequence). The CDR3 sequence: CAWRTERNTEAFF. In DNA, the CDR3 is TGTGCCTGGAGGACAGAGCGGAACACTGAAGCTTTCTTT.

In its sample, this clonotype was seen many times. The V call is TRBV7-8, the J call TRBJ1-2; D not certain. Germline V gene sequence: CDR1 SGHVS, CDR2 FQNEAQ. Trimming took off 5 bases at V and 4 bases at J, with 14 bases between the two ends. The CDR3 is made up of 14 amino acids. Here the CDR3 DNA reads TGTGCCAGCAGCCCCCGGGCCCTTAGCTATGGCTACACCTTC. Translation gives CASSPRALSYGYTF. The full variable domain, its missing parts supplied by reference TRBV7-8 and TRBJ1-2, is GAGVSQSPRYKVAKRGQDVALRCDPISGHVSLFWYQQALGQGPEFLTYFQNEAQLDKSGLPSDRFFAERPEGSVSTLKIQRTQQEDSAVYLCASSPRALSYGYTFGSGTRLTVV.

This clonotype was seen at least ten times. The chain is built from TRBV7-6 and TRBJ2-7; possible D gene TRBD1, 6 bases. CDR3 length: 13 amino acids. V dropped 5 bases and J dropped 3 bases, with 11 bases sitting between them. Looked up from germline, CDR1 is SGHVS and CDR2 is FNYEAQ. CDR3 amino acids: CASSPRGGYEQYF. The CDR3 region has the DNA TGTGCCAGCAGCCCCAGAGGGGGCTACGAGCAGTACTTC.

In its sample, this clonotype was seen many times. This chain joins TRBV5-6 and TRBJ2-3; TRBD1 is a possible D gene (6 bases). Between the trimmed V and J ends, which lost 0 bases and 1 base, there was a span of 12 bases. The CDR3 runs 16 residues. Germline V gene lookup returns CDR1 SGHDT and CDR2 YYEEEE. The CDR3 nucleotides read TGTGCCAGCAGCTTGGTTGTGTCAGGGGGCACAGATACGCAGTATTTT. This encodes CASSLVVSGGTDTQYF.

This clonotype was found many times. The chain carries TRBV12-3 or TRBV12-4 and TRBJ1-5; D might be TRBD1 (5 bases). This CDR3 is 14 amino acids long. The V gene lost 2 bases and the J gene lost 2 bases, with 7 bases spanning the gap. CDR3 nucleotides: TGTGCCAGCAGTTTATCAGGGCGCAATCAGCCCCAGCATTTT. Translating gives CASSLSGRNQPQHF.

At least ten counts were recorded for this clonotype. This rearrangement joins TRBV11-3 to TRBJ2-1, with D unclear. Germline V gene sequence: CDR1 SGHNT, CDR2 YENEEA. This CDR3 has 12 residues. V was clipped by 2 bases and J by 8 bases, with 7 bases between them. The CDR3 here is CASSLLADEQFF. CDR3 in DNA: TGTGCCAGCAGCTTACTGGCTGATGAGCAGTTCTTC.

The CDR3 region is CSAPSRELEAEAFF. The CDR3 DNA follows: TGCAGTGCTCCTAGTCGGGAACTTGAGGCTGAAGCTTTCTTT. The V call is TRBV20-1, the J call TRBJ1-1; no definite D call. Between the trimmed V and J ends, which lost 5 bases and 6 bases, there was a span of 19 bases. The CDR3 sequence is 14 residues long. The germline CDR1 and CDR2 sequences are DFQATT and SNEGSKA (reference sequence).

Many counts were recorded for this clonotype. The CDR3 spells CASSPLAGGITDTQYF. CDR3 coding DNA: TGCGCCAGCAGCCCTCTAGCGGGGGGAATCACAGATACGCAGTATTTT. This chain joins TRBV5-1 and TRBJ2-3; the match to TRBD2 covers 11 bases. V trimming: 4 bases; J trimming: 2 bases; junction bases outside the gene matches: 6. There are 16 residues in the CDR3. Germline-derived CDR1 and CDR2 are SGHRS and YFSETQ.

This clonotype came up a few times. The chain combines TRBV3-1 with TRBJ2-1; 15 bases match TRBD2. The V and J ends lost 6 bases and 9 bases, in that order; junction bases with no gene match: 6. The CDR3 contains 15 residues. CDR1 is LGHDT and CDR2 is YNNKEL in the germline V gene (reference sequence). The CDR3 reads CASRRTSGGVGEQFF. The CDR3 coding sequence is TGTGCCAGCAGGCGGACTAGCGGGGGGGTGGGTGAGCAGTTCTTC.

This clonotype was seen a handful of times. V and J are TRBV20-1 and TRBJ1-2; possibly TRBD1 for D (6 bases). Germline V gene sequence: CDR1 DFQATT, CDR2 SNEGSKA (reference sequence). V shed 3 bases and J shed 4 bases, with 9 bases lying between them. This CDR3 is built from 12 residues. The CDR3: CSARGHRYGYTF. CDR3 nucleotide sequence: TGCAGTGCTAGGGGACATCGCTATGGCTACACCTTC.

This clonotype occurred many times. The CDR3 protein is CASSPAPGSGANVLTF. The CDR3 region has the DNA TGTGCCAGCAGTCCCGCCCCGGGGTCTGGGGCCAACGTCCTGACTTTC. This chain joins TRBV6-4 and TRBJ2-6, with a possible D match to TRBD2 (5 bases). The CDR3 extends over 16 amino acids. Trimming removed 5 bases at V and 1 base at J, with 12 bases between. Germline values: CDR1 MRHNA, CDR2 SNTAGT.

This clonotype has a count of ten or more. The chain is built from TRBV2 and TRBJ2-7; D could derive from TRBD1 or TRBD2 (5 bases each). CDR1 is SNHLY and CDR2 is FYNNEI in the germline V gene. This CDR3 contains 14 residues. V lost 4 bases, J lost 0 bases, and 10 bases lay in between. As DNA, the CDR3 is TGTGCCAGCAGTGGGGACGGAGTCTCCTACGAGCAGTACTTC. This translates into CASSGDGVSYEQYF.

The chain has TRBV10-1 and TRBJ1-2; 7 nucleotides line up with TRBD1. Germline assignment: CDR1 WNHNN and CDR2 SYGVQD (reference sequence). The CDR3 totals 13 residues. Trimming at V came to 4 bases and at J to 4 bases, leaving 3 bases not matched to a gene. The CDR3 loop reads CASSADRFYGYTF. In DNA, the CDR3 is TGCGCCAGCAGTGCGGACAGGTTCTATGGCTACACCTTC.

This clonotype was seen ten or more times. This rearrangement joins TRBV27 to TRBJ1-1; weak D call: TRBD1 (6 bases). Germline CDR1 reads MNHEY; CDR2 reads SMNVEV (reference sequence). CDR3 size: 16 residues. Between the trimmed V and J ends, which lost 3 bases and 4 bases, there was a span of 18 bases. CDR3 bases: TGTGCCAGCAGTTTCTTCAACAGGGAGAAGGGCACTGAAGCTTTCTTT. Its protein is CASSFFNREKGTEAFF.

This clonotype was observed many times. The CDR3 sequence is CASSQGLAGYNEQFF. The CDR3 coding sequence is TGCGCCAGCAGCCAGGGACTAGCGGGGTACAATGAGCAGTTCTTC. This rearrangement joins TRBV5-1 to TRBJ2-1; 13 nucleotides match TRBD2. The germline V gene has CDR1 SGHRS and CDR2 YFSETQ. The CDR3 runs to 15 residues. The J segment lost 4 bases and the V segment lost 4 bases, leaving 2 bases of the junction unmatched.

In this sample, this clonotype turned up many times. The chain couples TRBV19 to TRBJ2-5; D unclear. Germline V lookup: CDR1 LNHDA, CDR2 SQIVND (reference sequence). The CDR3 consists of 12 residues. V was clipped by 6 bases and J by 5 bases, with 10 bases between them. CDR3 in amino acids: CASRLSGETQYF. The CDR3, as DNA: TGTGCCAGTAGGCTATCCGGGGAGACCCAGTACTTC. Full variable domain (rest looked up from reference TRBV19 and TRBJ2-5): DGGITQSPKYLFRKEGQNVTLSCEQNLNHDAMYWYRQDPGQGLRLIYYSQIVNDFQKGDIAEGYSVSREKKESFPLTVTSAQKNPTAFYLCASRLSGETQYFGPGTRLLVL.

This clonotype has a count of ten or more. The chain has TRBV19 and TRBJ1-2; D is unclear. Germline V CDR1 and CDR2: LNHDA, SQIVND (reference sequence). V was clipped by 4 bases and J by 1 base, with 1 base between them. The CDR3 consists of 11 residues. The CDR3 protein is CASSNNYGYTF. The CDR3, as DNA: TGTGCCAGTAGTAATAACTATGGCTACACCTTC. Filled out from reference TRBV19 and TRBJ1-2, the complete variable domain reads DGGITQSPKYLFRKEGQNVTLSCEQNLNHDAMYWYRQDPGQGLRLIYYSQIVNDFQKGDIAEGYSVSREKKESFPLTVTSAQKNPTAFYLCASSNNYGYTFGSGTRLTVV.

CDR3 DNA: TGTGCCAGCCAGAGGCGGGAGGGCGGTAATGAGCAGTTCTTC. Translation: CASQRREGGNEQFF. This chain uses TRBV3-1 with TRBJ2-1, with 9 bases that match TRBD2. The CDR3 sequence is 14 residues long. With V trimmed by 8 bases and J by 7 bases, 9 bases remained unmatched. CDR1 is LGHDT and CDR2 is YNNKEL in the germline V gene (reference sequence).